The sequence of this T cell receptor (beta chain) was determined in a study of T cell changes during pregnancy in multiple sclerosis. Data came from immunoSEQ multiplex PCR; TCRdb stores just in-frame clones and leaves some out. The repertoire holds roughly 40,000 clones, with around 94% as singletons. The CDR3 is made up of 13 amino acids. Germline CDR1 and CDR2: SGHAT and FQNNGV. The germline V and J ends were trimmed by 1 base and 10 bases, with 11 bases remaining between them. The source material was peripheral blood, sampled before pregnancy. The rearrangement links TRBV11-2 to TRBJ2-1; possibly TRBD2 for D (6 bases). This receptor was obtained from a female donor with multiple sclerosis, enrolled in a pregnancy study. The CDR3 sequence: CASSLAGVGEQFF. The CDR3 coding sequence is TGTGCCAGCAGCTTAGCGGGAGTGGGGGAGCAGTTCTTC.